The clone carrying this TCR beta chain was picked up a small number of times. Its antigen is not identified. The sample comes from a study of T cells in Graves' hyperthyroidism and ophthalmopathy. Germline V lookup: CDR1 KGHDR, CDR2 SFDVKD. The CDR3 spans 18 residues. The V gene end was trimmed by 5 bases and the J gene end by 0 bases; junction bases not matched to a gene: 10. PBMCs were sourced from more than 9 ml fresh peripheral blood. From RNA transcripts, TCR beta CDR3 regions were amplified. The primer set for the first-round RT-PCR of the TCR CDR3 was HTBI. TCRdb independently ran MiXCR on the multiplex PCR reads; one entry per CDR3 protein. Here the sample spans about 320,000 distinct CDR3 sequences, around 17% being singletons. Regarding the study as a whole: Onset of ophthalmopathy came a median roughly 6.4 months after the model predicted it.

The chain joins TRBV24-1 to TRBJ2-1, with TRBD1 matching over 9 bases. Sequencing was performed on blood. This TCR was recovered from a man aged 25-40 years with Graves' hyperthyroidism. The CDR3 here is CATSGVVGDRDSYNEQFF. The CDR3 DNA is TGTGCCACCAGTGGCGTAGTAGGGGACAGGGACTCCTACAATGAGCAGTTCTTC.